This T cell receptor beta chain was documented in a study of blood T cell repertoires in COVID-19. Background on the study: Acute and convalescent COVID-19 specimens originated in the United States, Italy and Spain.

CDR3 length: 14 amino acids. V gave up 6 bases and J gave up 5 bases, with 16 bases separating them. Germline CDR1 is SNHLY and CDR2 is FYNNEI. Generated by immunoSEQ multiplex PCR, the TCRdb table keeps only in-frame clones and is missing some. The sample includes about 100,000 clones, approximately 90% of them seen just once. The source of this sequence is a middle-aged man with active COVID-19. The chain links TRBV2 to TRBJ1-1, with D tentatively TRBD1 (6 bases). The specimen sequenced was peripheral blood. CDR3 in amino acids: CASSGQGLGTEAFF. As DNA, the CDR3 is TGTGCCAGCAGCGGCCAGGGGCTGGGAACTGAAGCTTTCTTT.